This TCR beta chain was observed in a study of T cells after posttransplantation cyclophosphamide. Points from the study as a whole: Later blood repertoires were often dominated by clones from the donor CD8+ memory compartment. Recipient CMV seropositivity and CMV reactivation strongly tracked TRB clonality.

Generated by immunoSEQ multiplex PCR, the TCRdb table keeps only in-frame clones and is missing some. The sample offers about 3,100 clones and no singletons, the top ten holding about 32%. Busulfan-fludarabine conditioning, marrow transplant, and cyclophosphamide on days +3 and +4 were administered. The sample holds many counts of this clone. The target antigen is unknown. V trimming: 3 bases; J trimming: 6 bases; junction bases outside the gene matches: 7. The CDR3 runs 14 residues. Germline lookup yields CDR1 SGDLS and CDR2 YYNGEE. The sequencing used PBMCs, collected after allogeneic stem cell transplant with posttransplant cyclophosphamide. The origin of this receptor is a young adult male patient who received an allogeneic stem cell transplant from a related donor, was CMV-positive, and had acute GVHD only. The T cells may come from the graft donor. The chain combines TRBV9 with TRBJ2-7, with TRBD1 identical over 9 bases. The CDR3 protein is CASSETGGEIEQYF. The CDR3 bases are TGTGCCAGCAGCGAGACAGGGGGGGAAATCGAGCAGTACTTC.